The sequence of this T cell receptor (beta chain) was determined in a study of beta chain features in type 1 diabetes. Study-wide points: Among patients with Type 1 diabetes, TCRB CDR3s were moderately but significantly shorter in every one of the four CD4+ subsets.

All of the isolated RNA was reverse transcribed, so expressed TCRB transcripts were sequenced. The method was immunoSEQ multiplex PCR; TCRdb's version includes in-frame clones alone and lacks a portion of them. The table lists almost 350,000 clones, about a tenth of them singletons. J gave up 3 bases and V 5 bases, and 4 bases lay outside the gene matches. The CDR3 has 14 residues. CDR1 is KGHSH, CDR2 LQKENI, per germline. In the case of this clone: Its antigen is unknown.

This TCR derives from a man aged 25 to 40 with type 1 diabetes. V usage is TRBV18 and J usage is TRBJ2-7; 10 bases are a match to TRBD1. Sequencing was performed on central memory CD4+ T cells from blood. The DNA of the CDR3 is TGTGCCAGCTCAGTCGGGACAGGGGTCTACGAGCAGTACTTC. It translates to CASSVGTGVYEQYF.